These T cell receptor beta chains were read from a single sample in a study of tumor-infiltrating lymphocytes in primary liver carcinoma. TCRdb called the multiplex PCR reads again in MiXCR, with one record for every CDR3 protein. The repertoire has fewer than 350,000 distinct CDR3 sequences, approximately 60% of them found once; the top ten carry about 8.4%. Material for sequencing was peripheral blood. Source of these receptors: a man aged 35 to 55 with primary liver carcinoma and hepatitis B virus infection. CDR3s include the opening cysteine and the closing phenylalanine or tryptophan.

j_call v_call cdr3_aa
TRBJ2-3 TRBV7-8 CASSLSTSGGTDTQYF
TRBJ1-4 TRBV6-1 CASSERRGRANEKLFF
TRBJ2-1 TRBV11-1 CASNLLGQNSYDGQFF
TRBJ1-2 TRBV28 CASSLEGAHGYTF
TRBJ2-1 TRBV4-2 CASSQVGTNSYNEQFF
TRBJ2-1 TRBV6-5 CASSYPGGNEQFF
TRBJ1-2 TRBV5-4 CASSLELGGRGYGYTF
TRBJ2-7 TRBV4-1 CASSHQTGSSYEQYF
TRBJ1-1 TRBV12-3/TRBV12-4 CASSLELNTEAFF
TRBJ1-2 TRBV6-2/TRBV6-3 CARSYSNARYTF
TRBJ2-1 TRBV29-1 CSVGRRGDEQFF
TRBJ2-3 TRBV12-3/TRBV12-4 CASSFGGASGSTDTQYF
TRBJ1-4 TRBV7-9 CASSLVQAANEKLFF
TRBJ1-1 TRBV7-8 CASSSARAGENTEAFF
TRBJ2-1 TRBV5-6 CASNPLMAGGRSEQFF
TRBJ1-6 TRBV28 CASSLPSGQGGSPLHF
TRBJ2-2 TRBV6-1 CATRESLNTGELFF
TRBJ2-2 TRBV6-1 CASVEVPTSLPGELFF
TRBJ2-5 TRBV5-1 CASSSVPGGETQYF
TRBJ2-5 TRBV29-1 CSGVTGGTQYF
TRBJ2-7 TRBV6-6 CASRGLHYEQYF
TRBJ2-1 TRBV6-5 CASSPFSGRGGNEQFF
TRBJ2-7 TRBV6-1 CASSLAGLSFEQYF
TRBJ2-7 TRBV7-9 CASRRTRTGQYF
TRBJ1-2 TRBV5-1 CAGNEGGVGLYGYTF
TRBJ1-1 TRBV12-3/TRBV12-4 CASSLGDSHSEAFF
TRBJ1-2 TRBV6-1 CTSSEALLRAGGYTF
TRBJ2-7 TRBV6-2/TRBV6-3 CASSSAGETPYEQYF
TRBJ2-3 TRBV6-1 CASSVRTGESYYTQYF
TRBJ2-3 TRBV19 CASSPGKGGSTDTQYF
TRBJ2-4 TRBV29-1 CSVIQERGIQYF
TRBJ1-2 TRBV4-1 CASSQDYGYTF
TRBJ2-2 TRBV4-3 CASSRKIMGELFF
TRBJ2-4 TRBV29-1 CRATREALLAKNIQYF
TRBJ1-5 TRBV11-2 CASTNPGTDDQPQHF
TRBJ2-1 TRBV6-5 CASSFKKGGNEQFF
TRBJ1-6 TRBV6-2/TRBV6-3 CASSYSKGTDLHF
TRBJ1-3 TRBV29-1 CSVLEGLGNTIYF
TRBJ1-2 TRBV28 CATFDGNLCGYTF
TRBJ2-3 TRBV14 CPSSQGLASHTQYF
TRBJ2-1 TRBV6-1 CATSETAPGDGYNEQFF
TRBJ2-1 TRBV7-9 CASSLGTSGDNEQFF
TRBJ1-2 TRBV6-6 CASSYSTAREDGYTF
TRBJ2-1 TRBV10-3 CAISEWRLAGGHNEQFF
TRBJ1-5 TRBV29-1 CSVDLGGGQPQHF
TRBJ2-1 TRBV11-3 CASSLAGTGYDEQFF
TRBJ2-7 TRBV5-5 CASSPSPGTAYKQYF
TRBJ1-1 TRBV30 CAWSIRRNTEAFF
TRBJ2-5 TRBV5-6 CASRGGTSQETQYF
TRBJ1-5 TRBV6-1 CASSEAHGGNNQPRHF